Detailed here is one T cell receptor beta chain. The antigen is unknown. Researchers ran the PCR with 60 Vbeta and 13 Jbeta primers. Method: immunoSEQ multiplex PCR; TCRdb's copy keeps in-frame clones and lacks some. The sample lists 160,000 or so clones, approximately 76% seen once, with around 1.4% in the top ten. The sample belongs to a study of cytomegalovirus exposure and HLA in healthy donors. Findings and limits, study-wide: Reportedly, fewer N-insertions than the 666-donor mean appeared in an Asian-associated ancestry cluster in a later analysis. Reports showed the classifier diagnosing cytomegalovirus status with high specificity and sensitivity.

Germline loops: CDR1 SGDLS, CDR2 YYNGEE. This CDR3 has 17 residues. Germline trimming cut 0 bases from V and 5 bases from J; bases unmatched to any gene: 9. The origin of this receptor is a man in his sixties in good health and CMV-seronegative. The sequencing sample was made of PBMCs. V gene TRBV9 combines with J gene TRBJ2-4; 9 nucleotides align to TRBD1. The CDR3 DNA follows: TGTGCCAGCAGCGTAGCCACCGGGACAGGGACCCAAAACATTCAGTACTTC. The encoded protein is CASSVATGTGTQNIQYF.